The 7 T cell receptor beta chains in this list originate from one sample, sequenced in a study of CD8 T cells in Susac syndrome. Random hexamers primed reverse transcription of about 0.5 to 1 ug RNA. Each CDR3 protein is one row after TCRdb ran MiXCR on the immunoSEQ multiplex PCR reads. Found here are about 190,000 distinct CDR3 sequences, over 85% of them singletons; the top ten hold approximately 0.094%. The source material was CD4+ T cells from PBMCs. The source of these receptors is a human donor in good health.

V and J are TRBV10-3 and TRBJ2-7; 7 bases match TRBD1. This CDR3 comprises 16 residues. CDR1 and CDR2 from the germline V gene are ENHRY and SYGVKD. The V and J ends lost 2 bases and 2 bases, in that order; junction bases with no gene match: 9. The CDR3 loop is CAISEATGTVAYEQYF. Written as DNA, the CDR3 is TGTGCCATCAGTGAGGCTACCGGGACAGTAGCCTACGAGCAGTACTTC.

This chain connects TRBV20-1 to TRBJ2-1; weak D call: TRBD1 (5 bases). CDR1 and CDR2 (germline): DFQATT, SNEGSKA (reference sequence). The CDR3 sequence is 15 residues long. V shed 6 bases and J shed 3 bases, with 18 bases lying between them. The CDR3 sequence is CSAVSKGINYNEQFF. The CDR3 region has the DNA TGCAGTGCCGTCTCAAAGGGGATAAACTACAATGAGCAGTTCTTC.

This rearrangement joins TRBV12-3 or TRBV12-4 to TRBJ2-7; D gene ambiguous. This CDR3 region has 14 residues. V lost 5 bases and J 2 bases, leaving 13 bases between the germline ends. The CDR3 DNA is TGTGCCAGCAGTCCCGGTCCCTTGGCCTACGAGCAGTACGTC. Amino acid sequence: CASSPGPLAYEQYV.

The V and J genes are TRBV20-1 and TRBJ2-1, with D hard to call. Per the germline V gene, CDR1 is DFQATT and CDR2 is SNEGSKA (reference sequence). Trimming shortened V by 1 base and J by 10 bases, and 8 bases separated the two germline ends. The CDR3 is 11 residues long. CDR3 region: CSARGQAEQFF. CDR3 DNA sequence: TGCAGTGCTAGAGGCCAGGCAGAGCAGTTCTTC.

V is TRBV25-1 and J is TRBJ1-5, with 9 bases that match TRBD1. CDR1 MGHDK and CDR2 SYGVNS come from the germline V gene. This CDR3 region has 13 residues. Trimming at V came to 8 bases and at J to 5 bases, leaving 4 bases not matched to a gene. Here the CDR3 reads CASAGQGYQPQHF. The DNA for the CDR3 is TGTGCCAGCGCCGGACAGGGGTATCAGCCCCAGCATTTT.

V is TRBV3-1 and J is TRBJ2-2, with TRBD2 matching 10 bases. CDR3 length: 15 amino acids. The ends lost 3 bases at V and 7 bases at J; junction bases unmatched: 5. Per the germline V gene, CDR1 is LGHDT and CDR2 is YNNKEL (reference sequence). CDR3 residues: CASSQWTSGRGELFF. Written as DNA, the CDR3 is TGTGCCAGCAGCCAGTGGACTAGCGGACGCGGGGAGCTGTTTTTT.

This CDR3 is CASSPDRNSYEQYF. The CDR3 DNA reads as TGTGCCAGCTCCCCGGACAGAAACTCCTACGAGCAGTACTTC. The chain has TRBV18 and TRBJ2-7, with TRBD1 as a possible D gene (6 bases). CDR1 KGHSH and CDR2 LQKENI come from the germline V gene. Trimming took 6 bases from V and 0 from J, leaving 12 bases between them. This CDR3 has 14 residues.